This TCR beta chain stems from a study of blood T cell repertoires in COVID-19. Sequencing was performed with immunoSEQ multiplex PCR; in TCRdb, only in-frame clones are kept and a portion is missing. The sample lists 260,000 or so clones, roughly 80% occurring once. The sequenced sample consisted of PBMCs or T cells enriched from blood (not recorded which). The clonotype originates from a woman aged 40 to 50 who had been exposed to COVID-19.

DNA for the CDR3: TGTGCCAGCAGCTCCTACGCGGGGTATGGCTACACCTTC. It specifies CASSSYAGYGYTF. The chain links TRBV5-6 to TRBJ1-2; no clear D gene. V lost 3 bases and J lost 5, with 11 bases in between. Germline lookup yields CDR1 SGHDT and CDR2 YYEEEE. This CDR3 region has 13 residues.